This T cell receptor (beta chain) comes out of a study of control samples from healthy donors and cancer patients. Generated by immunoSEQ multiplex PCR, the TCRdb table keeps only in-frame clones and is missing some. The sample has approximately 50,000 clones; around 87% are singletons. Trimming at V came to 5 bases and at J to 5 bases, leaving 7 bases not matched to a gene. The CDR3 extends over 16 amino acids. Germline V CDR1 and CDR2: SGHTA, FQGTGA. The clonotype comes from a man aged 55 to 69 with head and neck cancer. What was sequenced was PBMCs. This sequence joins TRBV7-3 and TRBJ2-3; 13 positions agree with TRBD2. This chain's CDR3 is CASSPRLAGGRDTQYF. The DNA for the CDR3 is TGTGCCAGCAGCCCCCGACTAGCGGGGGGCCGAGATACGCAGTATTTT.